The next 29 T cell receptor beta chains were all read from a single sample in a study of blood T cell repertoires in COVID-19. Using immunoSEQ multiplex PCR, the repertoire was profiled, and TCRdb retains in-frame clones only, with some absent. The sample has over 90,000 clones, approximately 90% seen once. The sample consisted of peripheral blood. The receptors originated from a woman between 50 and 59 years old with COVID-19, enrolled during active disease.

V gene TRBV3-1 (or the pseudogene TRBV3-2) combines with J gene TRBJ2-5; TRBD2 matches 10 bases. The CDR3 is 16 residues long. The germline CDR1 and CDR2 sequences are LGHDT and YNNKEL (reference sequence). J gave up 4 bases and V 3 bases, and 8 bases lay outside the gene matches. This chain's CDR3 is CASSQPSGGIIETQYF. The CDR3 DNA sequence: TGTGCCAGCAGCCAGCCTAGCGGGGGCATCATAGAGACCCAGTACTTC.

This clone has just a few counts. DNA of the CDR3: TGCAGCGTGACAGCCTGGGACAGCTCCTACGAGCAGTACTTC. Its translation is CSVTAWDSSYEQYF. The chain uses TRBV29-1 and TRBJ2-7; 7 positions match TRBD1. Germline V gives CDR1 SQVTM, CDR2 ANQGSEA. The CDR3 runs to 14 residues. V trimming: 6 bases; J trimming: 0 bases; junction bases outside the gene matches: 8.

The chain combines TRBV7-8 with TRBJ2-7; D perhaps matches TRBD1 (6 bases). The CDR3 extends over 15 amino acids. Germline CDR1 and CDR2: SGHVS and FQNEAQ. With 6 bases removed from V and 6 bases from J, the gap between germline ends came to 21 bases. The CDR3, as DNA: TGTGCCAGCAGAGTTGGAACAGGGCATGCGTTCGAGCAGTACTTC. Translated, it gives CASRVGTGHAFEQYF.

With respect to this clone: An end of the junction does not agree with germline; a read error may underlie this. The chain has TRBV4-2 and TRBJ1-2; 8 positions agree with TRBD1. The CDR3 totals 11 residues. The germline V gene encodes CDR1 LGHNA and CDR2 YNFKEQ. CDR3 bases: TGTGCCAGCATCCGGACAGGGAAAAACCCCTTC. It encodes CASIRTGKNPF.

The chain recombines TRBV15 with TRBJ2-3; no reliable D call. The CDR3 loop spans 13 amino acids. V dropped 6 bases and J dropped 0 bases, with 7 bases sitting between them. Germline-derived CDR1 and CDR2 are LNHNV and YYDKDF (reference sequence). The CDR3 spells CATSQVSTDTQYF. Written as DNA, the CDR3 is TGTGCCACCAGTCAGGTTAGCACAGATACGCAGTATTTT.

The rearrangement joins TRBV10-2 to TRBJ2-7; 7 nucleotides match TRBD1. The CDR3 loop spans 12 amino acids. V was clipped by 7 bases and J by 5 bases; unmatched bases: 5. Germline lookup yields CDR1 WSHSY and CDR2 SAAADI. The CDR3 reads CASKTGDDEQYF. CDR3 DNA: TGCGCCAGCAAAACAGGGGACGACGAGCAGTACTTC.

The chain links TRBV7-2 to TRBJ1-1; D not certain. From germline, CDR1 is SGHTA and CDR2 FQGNSA. Trimming took off 2 bases at V and 11 bases at J, with 9 bases between the two ends. The CDR3 sequence is 11 residues long. As DNA, the CDR3 is TGTGCCAGCAGCTTATTTGGGGAGGCTTTCTTT. Translating gives CASSLFGEAFF.

The chain has TRBV27 and TRBJ1-6; TRBD1 agrees at 8 bases. Trimming took 2 bases from V and 5 from J; bases not matched to a gene: 2. This CDR3 is 15 amino acids long. Germline CDR1 is MNHEY and CDR2 is SMNVEV (reference sequence). This chain's CDR3 is CASSLGQGDNSPLHF. The CDR3 DNA reads as TGTGCCAGCAGTTTAGGACAGGGCGATAATTCACCCCTCCACTTT.

Only a few counts were recorded for this clone. The chain couples TRBV7-3 to TRBJ2-2, with 9 bases that match TRBD1. V shed 6 bases and J 4 bases; nucleotides not matched to a gene: 9. The germline V gene has CDR1 SGHTA and CDR2 FQGTGA. The CDR3 spans 16 residues. The CDR3 loop reads CASSTRTGAGTGELFF. CDR3 nucleotide sequence: TGTGCCAGCAGTACCCGGACAGGGGCGGGCACCGGGGAGCTGTTTTTT.

This clone was observed a handful of times. The rearrangement joins TRBV12-5 to TRBJ1-6, with D tentatively TRBD1 (6 bases). Per the germline V gene, CDR1 is LGHNT and CDR2 is FRNRAP. Trimming left V 6 bases short and J 0 bases short, with 12 bases between. The CDR3 has 16 amino acids. The CDR3 sequence: CASGQDSYSYNSPLHF. CDR3 nucleotide sequence: TGTGCTAGTGGCCAGGACAGTTACTCCTATAATTCACCCCTCCACTTT.

This CDR3 reads CASGGTAYTEAFF. The CDR3 coding sequence is TGTGCCAGCGGCGGGACAGCTTACACTGAAGCTTTCTTT. This chain joins TRBV28 and TRBJ1-1; the match to TRBD1 covers 7 bases. CDR1 MDHEN and CDR2 SYDVKM come from the germline V gene. The CDR3 is 13 amino acids. V shed 8 bases, J shed 3 bases, and the junction held 6 bases outside the gene matches. Looking up the rest from reference TRBV28 and TRBJ1-1 gives the full variable domain: DVKVTQSSRYLVKRTGEKVFLECVQDMDHENMFWYRQDPGLGLRLIYFSYDVKMKEKGDIPEGYSVSREKKERFSLILESASTNQTSMYLCASGGTAYTEAFFGQGTRLTVV.

Worth noting for this clone: The junction differs from germline at one of its ends, possibly a read error. CDR3 protein: CASSSPGQELFF. For the CDR3, the DNA is TGTGCCAGCAGCTCACCTGGACAGGAGCTGTTCTTC. The V and J genes are TRBV11-3 and TRBJ2-1; 7 bases fit TRBD1. This CDR3 comprises 12 residues. Per germline, CDR1 SGHNT and CDR2 YENEEA.

The chain combines TRBV3-1 (or the pseudogene TRBV3-2) with TRBJ1-2; TRBD1 matches at 8 bases. Germline V lookup: CDR1 LGHDT, CDR2 YNNKEL (reference sequence). This CDR3 is built from 15 residues. Trimming at V came to 3 bases and at J to 4 bases, leaving 7 bases not matched to a gene. The CDR3 reads CASSQDRAFGYGYTF. Written as DNA, the CDR3 is TGTGCCAGCAGCCAGGACAGGGCCTTTGGCTATGGCTACACCTTC.

The sample holds one count of this clone. The chain recombines TRBV11-2 with TRBJ1-6, with 8 positions matching TRBD1. Looked up from germline, CDR1 is SGHAT and CDR2 is FQNNGV. The CDR3 loop spans 14 amino acids. V dropped 5 bases and J dropped 5; count of bases not matched to a gene: 2. CDR3 DNA sequence: TGTGCCAGCAGCGTGACAGGGGATAATTCACCCCTCCACTTT. Amino acids: CASSVTGDNSPLHF.

In its sample, this clone was seen a few times. The chain employs TRBV6-1 and TRBJ2-7; possibly TRBD2 for D (7 bases). V dropped 2 bases and J dropped 6 bases, with 20 bases sitting between them. The CDR3 spans 16 residues. The germline V gene encodes CDR1 MNHNS and CDR2 SASEGT. CDR3: CASSEIGRGGPTEQYF. CDR3 nucleotide sequence: TGTGCCAGCAGTGAAATCGGTAGGGGGGGGCCTACCGAGCAGTACTTC.

V and J are TRBV7-9 and TRBJ2-3, with 7 bases that match TRBD1. This CDR3 is 15 amino acids long. CDR1 and CDR2 from the germline V gene are SEHNR and FQNEAQ (reference sequence). Trimming took 4 bases from V and 2 from J; bases not matched to a gene: 6. The CDR3 reads CASSWVQGITDTQYF. For the CDR3, the DNA is TGTGCCAGCAGCTGGGTACAGGGGATCACAGATACGCAGTATTTT.

The genes are TRBV5-1 and TRBJ2-2, with TRBD2 matching 12 bases. CDR1 and CDR2 from the germline V gene are SGHRS and YFSETQ. Trimming removed 1 base from V and 2 bases from J; junction bases left unmatched: 6. The CDR3 is 18 residues long. CDR3 in amino acids: CASSLYLGLAGNTGELFF. The CDR3 DNA is TGCGCCAGCAGCTTGTATTTGGGACTAGCGGGTAACACCGGGGAGCTGTTTTTT. Full variable domain (rest looked up from reference TRBV5-1 and TRBJ2-2): KAGVTQTPRYLIKTRGQQVTLSCSPISGHRSVSWYQQTPGQGLQFLFEYFSETQRNKGNFPGRFSGRQFSNSRSEMNVSTLELGDSALYLCASSLYLGLAGNTGELFFGEGSRLTVL.

This chain uses TRBV6-2 or TRBV6-3 with TRBJ2-7; tentatively, D is TRBD2 (6 bases). The CDR3 has 14 residues. Trimming shortened V by 2 bases and J by 5 bases, and 13 bases separated the two germline ends. From germline, CDR1 is MNHEY and CDR2 SVGEGT. CDR3: CASSYPWTGDEQYF. CDR3 DNA: TGTGCCAGCAGTTACCCCTGGACGGGAGACGAGCAGTACTTC.

This chain uses TRBV11-2 with TRBJ2-5, with D unresolved. This CDR3 is 15 amino acids long. The germline V gene encodes CDR1 SGHAT and CDR2 FQNNGV. Trimming pared 5 bases from V and 5 bases from J, leaving 18 bases between. The CDR3 sequence is CASSSDAVGLETQYF. The CDR3 nucleotides are TGTGCCAGCAGCAGCGACGCGGTGGGTTTGGAGACCCAGTACTTC.

This chain connects TRBV7-6 to TRBJ2-3; TRBD2 might be the D (6 bases). Between the trimmed V and J ends, which lost 5 bases and 9 bases, there was a span of 24 bases. This CDR3 is 16 amino acids long. Germline CDR1 is SGHVS and CDR2 is FNYEAQ. This CDR3 reads CASSPYSLGPEGTQYF. CDR3 sequence (DNA): TGTGCCAGCAGCCCTTACTCTCTGGGGCCGGAGGGAACGCAGTATTTT.

The chain combines TRBV29-1 with TRBJ2-3; 7 nucleotides align to TRBD2. This CDR3 is built from 18 residues. Germline assignment: CDR1 SQVTM and CDR2 ANQGSEA. Trimming cost V 0 bases and J 2 bases; bases outside gene matches: 14. In DNA form, the CDR3 reads TGCAGCGTTGAAGATCTGTGGGGGGGGAAAGATATCACAGATACGCAGTATTTT. It specifies CSVEDLWGGKDITDTQYF.

V gene TRBV3-1 (or the pseudogene TRBV3-2) combines with J gene TRBJ1-1; D gene unclear. Germline V gene sequence: CDR1 LGHDT, CDR2 YNNKEL (reference sequence). V lost 0 bases and J 2 bases, leaving 7 bases between the germline ends. The CDR3 extends over 14 amino acids. The CDR3: CASSQDRSNTEAFF. DNA for the CDR3: TGTGCCAGCAGCCAAGACAGGTCTAACACTGAAGCTTTCTTT.

This clone came up a few times. V is TRBV2 and J is TRBJ2-2; a possible D gene is TRBD2 (6 bases). The CDR3 loop spans 14 amino acids. With 6 bases removed from V and 1 base from J, the gap between germline ends came to 9 bases. Per the germline V gene, CDR1 is SNHLY and CDR2 is FYNNEI. CDR3 DNA: TGTGCCAGCAGCCAGGGACTGAACACCGGGGAGCTGTTTTTT. This translates into CASSQGLNTGELFF.

V is TRBV11-2 and J is TRBJ1-5, with 7 positions matching TRBD1. V was clipped by 6 bases and J by 2 bases; unmatched bases: 7. CDR3 size: 15 residues. Germline CDR1 SGHAT, CDR2 FQNNGV. For the CDR3, the DNA is TGTGCCAGCAGACGACAGGGTTGGGGCAATCAGCCCCAGCATTTT. This encodes CASRRQGWGNQPQHF.

The chain recombines TRBV7-3 with TRBJ1-1; 8 nucleotides align to TRBD1. V lost 3 bases to trimming and J lost 4 bases; unmatched junction nucleotides: 1. The CDR3 spans 13 residues. The germline V gene encodes CDR1 SGHTA and CDR2 FQGTGA. CDR3 residues: CASSLGQVTEAFF. CDR3 in DNA: TGTGCCAGCAGCTTGGGACAGGTCACTGAAGCTTTCTTT. Filled out from reference TRBV7-3 and TRBJ1-1, the complete variable domain reads GAGVSQTPSNKVTEKGKYVELRCDPISGHTALYWYRQSLGQGPEFLIYFQGTGAADDSGLPNDRFFAVRPEGSVSTLKIQRTERGDSAVYLCASSLGQVTEAFFGQGTRLTVV.

The chain combines TRBV30 with TRBJ1-5; maybe TRBD1 (6 bases). Trimming stripped 3 bases from V and 7 bases from J, with 16 bases between. Germline loops: CDR1 GTSNPN, CDR2 SVGIG (reference sequence). The CDR3 has 14 residues. CDR3 coding DNA: TGTGCCTGGAGCGCAAGACAGGTCCCACAGCCCCAGCATTTT. Its protein product is CAWSARQVPQPQHF.

The chain uses TRBV5-1 and TRBJ2-7; 7 bases are a match to TRBD1. The CDR3 covers 13 residues. Looked up from germline, CDR1 is SGHRS and CDR2 is YFSETQ. J lost 7 bases, V lost 5 bases, and 9 bases had no gene match. CDR3 sequence reads: CASSLIQGQEQYF. DNA for the CDR3: TGCGCCAGCAGTCTTATACAGGGGCAGGAGCAGTACTTC.

V gene TRBV7-3 combines with J gene TRBJ2-1; 10 bases fit TRBD2. V shed 2 bases, J shed 6 bases, and the junction held 4 bases outside the gene matches. CDR1 is SGHTA, CDR2 FQGTGA, per germline. CDR3 length: 15 amino acids. Here the CDR3 DNA reads TGTGCCAGCAGCTTAGGACTAGCGGTAGGCAATGAGCAGTTCTTC. Residues: CASSLGLAVGNEQFF.

The V gene is TRBV11-3, the J gene TRBJ2-5, with 8 bases fitting TRBD1. This CDR3 contains 13 residues. J was trimmed by 2 bases and V by 5 bases; bases with no gene match: 1. Germline loops: CDR1 SGHNT, CDR2 YENEEA. The CDR3 protein is CASSRDRQETQYF. CDR3 in DNA: TGTGCCAGCAGCCGGGACAGGCAAGAGACCCAGTACTTC.